The sequence of this TCR beta chain was determined in a study of blood T cell repertoires in COVID-19. Turning to the study itself: Samples representing acute and convalescent COVID-19 were sourced from the United States, Italy and Spain. The analysed material was cDNA or gDNA that came from T cells, B-cell-depleted T cells, or PBMCs.

V was clipped by 0 bases and J by 2 bases, with 10 bases between them. The CDR3 sequence is 15 residues long. CDR1 is SGDLS and CDR2 is YYNGEE in the germline V gene. Method: immunoSEQ multiplex PCR; TCRdb's copy keeps in-frame clones and lacks some. The sample carries about 180,000 clones, over 75% recorded once. This sequence joins TRBV9 and TRBJ2-3; perhaps TRBD1 as D (5 bases). The sequence derives from a person aged 70 to 79 with COVID-19, enrolled during active disease. Sequenced input: peripheral blood. CDR3 region: CASSVDGHNTDTQYF. Here the CDR3 DNA reads TGTGCCAGCAGCGTAGACGGACACAACACAGATACGCAGTATTTT.